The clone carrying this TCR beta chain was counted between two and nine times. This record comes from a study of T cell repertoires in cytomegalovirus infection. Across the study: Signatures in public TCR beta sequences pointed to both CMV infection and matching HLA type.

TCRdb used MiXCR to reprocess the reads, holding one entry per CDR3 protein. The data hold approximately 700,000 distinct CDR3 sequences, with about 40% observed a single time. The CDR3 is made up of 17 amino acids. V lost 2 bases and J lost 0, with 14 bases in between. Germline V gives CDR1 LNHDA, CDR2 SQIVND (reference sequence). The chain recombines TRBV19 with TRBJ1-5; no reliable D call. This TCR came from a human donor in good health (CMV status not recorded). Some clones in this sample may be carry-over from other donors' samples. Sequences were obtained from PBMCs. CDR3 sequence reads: CASSIRAGPYSNQPQHF. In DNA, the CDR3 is TGTGCCAGTAGTATAAGGGCCGGTCCCTATAGCAATCAGCCCCAGCATTTT.